The 20 T cell receptor beta chains given below trace back to one sample, sequenced in a study of molecular identifiers for immune sequencing clone quantification. Each CDR3 protein gets one entry after TCRdb re-called the PCR reads with MiXCR. The sample records tens of thousands of distinct CDR3 sequences, 15% to 20% being singletons. Sequencing input: naive CD8+ T cells from blood, with Jurkat cell RNA spiked in. Stated subset: FACS-sorted CD8+CD4-CCR7+CD45RA+ naive T cells. These TCRs come from a human donor in good health. Some libraries in this study had Jurkat cell RNA spiked in.

A word on this clonotype: It may be a read error: a sequence one base away is much more abundant. The rearrangement joins TRBV28 to TRBJ1-2; 9 bases map to TRBD1. Germline lookup yields CDR1 MDHEN and CDR2 SYDVKM. CDR3 size: 15 residues. CDR3 residues: CASSFRDRVSYGHTF. The CDR3 bases are TGTGCCAGCAGTTTTCGGGACAGGGTTAGCTATGGCCACACCTTC.

Many counts were recorded for this clonotype. The chain uses TRBV7-9 and TRBJ2-3; D remains unclear. The CDR3 contains 14 residues. CDR1 is SEHNR, CDR2 FQNEAQ, per germline (reference sequence). The V and J ends lost 3 bases and 2 bases respectively, with 9 bases between them. CDR3: CASSLYSYTDTQYF. The DNA for the CDR3 is TGTGCCAGCAGCTTGTACAGTTACACAGATACGCAGTATTTT. The full variable domain, completed using reference TRBV7-9 and TRBJ2-3, is DTGVSQNPRHKITKRGQNVTFRCDPISEHNRLYWYRQTLGQGPEFLTYFQNEAQLEKSRLLSDRFSAERPKGSFSTLEIQRTEQGDSAMYLCASSLYSYTDTQYFGPGTRLTVL.

To note about this clonotype: A much larger clone lies a single base off, so this may be a read error. The chain has TRBV12-5 and TRBJ2-7, with D uncertain. The CDR3 runs 16 residues. From germline, CDR1 is LGHNT and CDR2 FRNRAP. The V end lost 2 bases, the J end lost 4 bases, and 18 bases lay between the germline ends. The CDR3 DNA reads as TGTGCTAGTGGTTTGCTCTCCTCAGGAGCGTTGTACGAGCAGTACTTC. This codes for CASGLLSSGALYEQYF.

This clonotype was found many times. A read error is likely, as this CDR3 ends without the conserved phenylalanine or tryptophan. The DNA is omitted, as the CDR3 cannot be located on it reliably, and the CDR3 follows TCRdb's listing. The chain links TRBV6-2 or TRBV6-3 to TRBJ2-5; the DNA was not used to check the table's D call, TRBD1. The length of the CDR3 is 14 amino acids, counting both ends. Germline V CDR1 and CDR2: MNHEY, SVGEGT. CDR3 amino acids: CASSRDGRAQDVTV.

The chain joins TRBV7-2 to TRBJ2-5; weak D call: TRBD2 (5 bases). This CDR3 is built from 14 residues. Trimming shortened V by 1 base and J by 4 bases, and 10 bases separated the two germline ends. Germline V gene lookup returns CDR1 SGHTA and CDR2 FQGNSA. The CDR3 coding sequence is TGTGCCAGCAGCTTAGACCTCGGAGGAGAGACCCAGTACTTC. Translation gives CASSLDLGGETQYF.

The table lists this clonotype with a few counts. The chain has TRBV13 and TRBJ2-3; D unresolved. This CDR3 has 17 amino acids. The V end was cut by 5 bases, the J end by 4 bases, with 22 bases between. The germline gives CDR1 PRHDT, CDR2 FYEKMQ (reference sequence). For the CDR3, the DNA is TGTGCCAGCAGCACCCCAAGGACGGCGACCTCGGCAGATACGCAGTATTTT. Translated, it gives CASSTPRTATSADTQYF.

This clonotype was detected ten times or more. This chain connects TRBV10-3 to TRBJ2-1; TRBD2 agrees at 10 bases. J was trimmed by 8 bases and V by 3 bases; bases with no gene match: 7. Germline V gene sequence: CDR1 ENHRY, CDR2 SYGVKD. This CDR3 is 15 amino acids long. The CDR3 DNA reads as TGTGCCATCAGTGACCCCCCCAGCGGGAGGGATGAGCAGTTCTTC. Protein sequence: CAISDPPSGRDEQFF.

CDR3: CATSGGGDQPQHF. The CDR3 bases are TGTGCCACCAGCGGGGGGGGGGATCAGCCCCAGCATTTT. The J gene is TRBJ1-5, the V gene TRBV24-1; D is perhaps TRBD1 (5 bases). CDR1 KGHDR and CDR2 SFDVKD come from the germline V gene. Trimming shortened V by 7 bases and J by 5 bases, and 11 bases separated the two germline ends. The CDR3 sequence is 13 residues long.

The table lists this clonotype with a few counts. The chain is built from TRBV11-2 and TRBJ2-7; D may be TRBD2 (5 bases). Germline lookup yields CDR1 SGHAT and CDR2 FQNNGV. The CDR3 runs to 12 residues. The V end was cut by 5 bases, the J end by 5 bases, with 10 bases between. CDR3 in amino acids: CASSGLRDEQYF. The CDR3 nucleotides read TGTGCCAGCAGCGGACTTAGGGACGAGCAGTACTTC.

This clonotype came up many times. The rearrangement joins TRBV20-1 to TRBJ2-2; 11 nucleotides line up with TRBD2. The germline gives CDR1 DFQATT, CDR2 SNEGSKA (reference sequence). The CDR3 spans 16 residues. V gave up 5 bases and J gave up 4 bases; unmatched junction bases: 9. As DNA, the CDR3 is TGCAGTGCTTACGACTTAGCGGGAGGGGGCACCGGGGAGCTGTTTTTT. Translation: CSAYDLAGGGTGELFF.

In its sample, this clonotype was seen many times. CDR3 sequence reads: CASSLGPTSGYNEQFF. CDR3 in DNA: TGTGCCAGCAGCTTAGGGCCGACTAGCGGGTACAATGAGCAGTTCTTC. This chain joins TRBV11-2 and TRBJ2-1; TRBD2 agrees at 10 bases. The ends lost 1 base at V and 4 bases at J; junction bases unmatched: 4. The CDR3 runs 16 residues. The germline gives CDR1 SGHAT, CDR2 FQNNGV.

This clonotype has just one count. A much bigger clone sits one base away, suggesting this may be a read error. The rearrangement links TRBV27 to TRBJ2-2; possible D gene TRBD2, 6 bases. CDR3 size: 15 residues. The germline V gene has CDR1 MNHEY and CDR2 SMNVEV (reference sequence). The CDR3 region has the DNA TGTGCCAGCAGCCCAATAGAGGGATACACCGGGGGGCTGTTTTTT. Residues: CASSPIEGYTGGLFF.

The sample holds many counts of this clonotype. The chain is built from TRBV19 and TRBJ2-3, with 10 nucleotides matching TRBD2. Trimming took 5 bases from V and 5 from J; bases not matched to a gene: 7. Germline CDR1 is LNHDA and CDR2 is SQIVND (reference sequence). This CDR3 is built from 15 residues. The CDR3 spells CASSLSGRWGDTQYF. Here the CDR3 DNA reads TGTGCCAGTAGTCTTAGCGGGAGGTGGGGAGATACGCAGTATTTT.

This clonotype appeared many times. The rearrangement joins TRBV29-1 to TRBJ2-1; TRBD1 aligns across 8 bases. The CDR3 runs 14 residues. V lost 6 bases to trimming and J lost 7 bases; unmatched junction nucleotides: 11. Germline loops: CDR1 SQVTM, CDR2 ANQGSEA. CDR3 nucleotide sequence: TGCAGCGTGGTAAGGACAGGGAACTTTAATGAGCAGTTCTTC. It encodes CSVVRTGNFNEQFF.

About this clonotype: A much bigger clone sits one base away, suggesting this may be a read error. This chain uses TRBV7-6 with TRBJ2-5; 10 bases are a match to TRBD2. Germline V gene lookup returns CDR1 SGHVS and CDR2 FNYEAQ. The trim removed 4 bases at V and 1 base at J, leaving 6 bases unmatched. CDR3 size: 16 residues. The CDR3 sequence is CASSSQLAGLQETQYF. The CDR3 DNA is TGTGCCAGCAGCTCCCAACTAGCGGGGCTCCAAGAGACCCAGTACTTC. The full variable domain, completed using reference TRBV7-6 and TRBJ2-5, is GAGVSQSPRYKVTKRGQDVALRCDPISGHVSLYWYRQALGQGPEFLTYFNYEAQQDKSGLPNDRFSAERPEGSISTLTIQRTEQRDSAMYRCASSSQLAGLQETQYFGPGTRLLVL.

As regards this clonotype: One base away lies a much larger clone, so this may be a sequencing read error. The CDR3 ends on some other residue instead of the conserved phenylalanine or tryptophan, so this is likely a read error. The V and J genes are TRBV5-6 and TRBJ2-5; D gene uncertain. Germline CDR1 SGHDT, CDR2 YYEEEE. This CDR3 is built from 14 residues. With 2 bases removed from V and 7 bases from J, the gap between germline ends came to 15 bases. The CDR3: CASSFLENEGTQYL. The CDR3 DNA follows: TGTGCCAGCAGCTTCCTAGAAAACGAAGGGACCCAGTACCTC.

With regard to this clonotype: One junction end does not reproduce the germline sequence, and a read error may be involved. This chain uses TRBV14 with TRBJ2-1, with TRBD2 matching over 9 bases. CDR1 SGHDN and CDR2 FVKESK come from the germline V gene. The CDR3 length is 15 residues. The CDR3, as DNA: TGCGCCAACAGCCAGCCGCGGGAGGGCCTCGATGAGCAGTTCTTC. Translated, it gives CANSQPREGLDEQFF.

This clonotype was seen ten or more times. This sequence joins TRBV14 and TRBJ2-1, with a possible D match to TRBD2 (6 bases). The CDR3 contains 13 residues. V was cut by 6 bases and J by 9 bases, with 15 bases left in between. Per the germline V gene, CDR1 is SGHDN and CDR2 is FVKESK. The CDR3 loop reads CASRSRRGGEQFF. DNA of the CDR3: TGTGCCAGCAGGTCCCGGAGGGGAGGTGAGCAGTTCTTC. The whole variable domain, filled in from reference TRBV14 and TRBJ2-1, reads EAGVTQFPSHSVIEKGQTVTLRCDPISGHDNLYWYRRVMGKEIKFLLHFVKESKQDESGMPNNRFLAERTGGTYSTLKVQPAELEDSGVYFCASRSRRGGEQFFGPGTRLTVL.

This clonotype was recorded at least ten times. V and J are TRBV7-9 and TRBJ2-3, with D tentatively TRBD1 (6 bases). With 5 bases removed from V and 3 bases from J, the gap between germline ends came to 18 bases. The CDR3 spans 16 residues. CDR1 and CDR2 (germline): SEHNR, FQNEAQ (reference sequence). This CDR3 reads CASSPRQGWETDTQYF. The CDR3 bases are TGTGCCAGCAGCCCCCGTCAGGGGTGGGAGACAGATACGCAGTATTTT.

This clonotype was observed many times. This chain uses TRBV4-2 with TRBJ2-7, with 7 bases aligning to TRBD2. Germline assignment: CDR1 LGHNA and CDR2 YNFKEQ. The CDR3 runs 17 residues. Trimming took 0 bases from V and 4 from J; bases not matched to a gene: 12. The CDR3 bases are TGTGCCAGCAGCCAAGACAGCGGGACGACCGGACTATACGAGCAGTACTTC. Translating gives CASSQDSGTTGLYEQYF.